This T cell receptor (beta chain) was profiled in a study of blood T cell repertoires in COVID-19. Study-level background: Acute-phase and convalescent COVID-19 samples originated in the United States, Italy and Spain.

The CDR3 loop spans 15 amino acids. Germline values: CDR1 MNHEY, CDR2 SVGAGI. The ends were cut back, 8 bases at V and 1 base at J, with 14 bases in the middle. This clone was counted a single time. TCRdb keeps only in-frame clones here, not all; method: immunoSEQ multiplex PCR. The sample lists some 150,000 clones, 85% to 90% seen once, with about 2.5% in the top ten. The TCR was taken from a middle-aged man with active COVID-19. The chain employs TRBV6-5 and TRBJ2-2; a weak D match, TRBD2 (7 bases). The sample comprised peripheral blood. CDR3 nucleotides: TGTGCCAGCGGTAGGGGGGGCAAGAACACCGGGGAGCTGTTTTTT. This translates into CASGRGGKNTGELFF.